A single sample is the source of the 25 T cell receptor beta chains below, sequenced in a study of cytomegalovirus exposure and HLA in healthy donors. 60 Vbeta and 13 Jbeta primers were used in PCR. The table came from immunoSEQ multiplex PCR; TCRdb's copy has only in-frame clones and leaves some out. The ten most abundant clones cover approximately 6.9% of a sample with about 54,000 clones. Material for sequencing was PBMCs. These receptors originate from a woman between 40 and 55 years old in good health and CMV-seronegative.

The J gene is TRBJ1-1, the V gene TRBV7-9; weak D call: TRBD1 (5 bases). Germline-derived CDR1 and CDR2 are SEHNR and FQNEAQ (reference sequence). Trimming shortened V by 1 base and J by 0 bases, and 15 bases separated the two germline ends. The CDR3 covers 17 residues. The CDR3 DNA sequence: TGTGCCAGCAGCTTAGACCCAGGGAATTCCATGAACACTGAAGCTTTCTTT. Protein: CASSLDPGNSMNTEAFF. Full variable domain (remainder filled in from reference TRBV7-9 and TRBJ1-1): DTGVSQNPRHKITKRGQNVTFRCDPISEHNRLYWYRQTLGQGPEFLTYFQNEAQLEKSRLLSDRFSAERPKGSFSTLEIQRTEQGDSAMYLCASSLDPGNSMNTEAFFGQGTRLTVV.

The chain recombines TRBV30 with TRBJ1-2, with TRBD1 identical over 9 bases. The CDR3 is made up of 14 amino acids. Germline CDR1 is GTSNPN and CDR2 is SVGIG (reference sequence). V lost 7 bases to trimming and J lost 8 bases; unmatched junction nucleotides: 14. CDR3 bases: TGTGCCTCCCACCGGGACAGGGCGGTGAGAGGCTACACCTTC. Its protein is CASHRDRAVRGYTF. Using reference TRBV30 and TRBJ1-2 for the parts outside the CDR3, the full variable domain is SQTIHQWPATLVQPVGSPLSLECTVEGTSNPNLYWYRQAAGRGLQLLFYSVGIGQISSEVPQNLSASRPQDRQFILSSKKLLLSDSGFYLCASHRDRAVRGYTFGSGTRLTVV.

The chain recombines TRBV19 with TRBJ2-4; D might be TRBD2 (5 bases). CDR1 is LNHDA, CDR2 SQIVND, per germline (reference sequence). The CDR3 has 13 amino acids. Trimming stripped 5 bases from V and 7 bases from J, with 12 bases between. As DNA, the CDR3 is TGTGCCAGTAGTTCGGGGATGAGGAACATTCAGTACTTC. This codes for CASSSGMRNIQYF.

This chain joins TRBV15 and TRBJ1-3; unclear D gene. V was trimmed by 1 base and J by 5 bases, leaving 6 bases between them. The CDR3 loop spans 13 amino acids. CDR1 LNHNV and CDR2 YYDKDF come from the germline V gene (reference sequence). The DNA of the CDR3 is TGTGCCACCAGCAGAGGAGACAGAAACACCATATATTTT. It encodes CATSRGDRNTIYF.

The CDR3 DNA follows: TGCAGTGCAATAGCGCTCTACGAGCAGTACTTC. Residues: CSAIALYEQYF. The chain links TRBV20-1 to TRBJ2-7; tentatively, D is TRBD2 (5 bases). CDR1 is DFQATT and CDR2 is SNEGSKA in the germline V gene (reference sequence). Trimming pared 6 bases from V and 3 bases from J, leaving 9 bases between. The CDR3 contains 11 residues.

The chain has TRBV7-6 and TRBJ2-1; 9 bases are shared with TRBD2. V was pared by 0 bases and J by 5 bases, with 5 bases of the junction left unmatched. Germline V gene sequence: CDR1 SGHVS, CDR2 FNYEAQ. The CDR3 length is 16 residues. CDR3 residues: CASSLAAGGSDNEQFF. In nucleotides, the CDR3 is TGTGCCAGCAGCTTAGCGGCGGGAGGGTCCGACAATGAGCAGTTCTTC. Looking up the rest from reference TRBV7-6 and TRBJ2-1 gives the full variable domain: GAGVSQSPRYKVTKRGQDVALRCDPISGHVSLYWYRQALGQGPEFLTYFNYEAQQDKSGLPNDRFSAERPEGSISTLTIQRTEQRDSAMYRCASSLAAGGSDNEQFFGPGTRLTVL.

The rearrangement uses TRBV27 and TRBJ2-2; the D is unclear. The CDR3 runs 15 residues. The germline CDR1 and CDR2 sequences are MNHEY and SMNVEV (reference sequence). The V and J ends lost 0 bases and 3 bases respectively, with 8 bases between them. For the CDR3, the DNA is TGTGCCAGCAGTTTATCCACACCATACACCGGGGAGCTGTTTTTT. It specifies CASSLSTPYTGELFF.

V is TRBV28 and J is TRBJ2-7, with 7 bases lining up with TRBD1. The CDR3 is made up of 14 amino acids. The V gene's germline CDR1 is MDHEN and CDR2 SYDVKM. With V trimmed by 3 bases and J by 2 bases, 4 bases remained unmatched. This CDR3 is CASSLTGTPYEQYF. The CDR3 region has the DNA TGTGCCAGCAGTTTGACAGGGACCCCCTACGAGCAGTACTTC.

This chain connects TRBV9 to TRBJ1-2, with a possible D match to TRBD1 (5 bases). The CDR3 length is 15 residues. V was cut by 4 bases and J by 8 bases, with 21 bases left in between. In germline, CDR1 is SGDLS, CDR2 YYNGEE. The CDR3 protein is CASSPRGGAGRGYTF. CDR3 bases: TGTGCCAGCAGCCCCCGCGGTGGGGCAGGGAGGGGCTACACCTTC.

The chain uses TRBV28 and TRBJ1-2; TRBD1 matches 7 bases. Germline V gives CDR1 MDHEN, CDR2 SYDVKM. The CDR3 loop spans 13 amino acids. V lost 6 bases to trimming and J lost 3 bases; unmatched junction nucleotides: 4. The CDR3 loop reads CASRRTGDYGYTF. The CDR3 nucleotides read TGTGCCAGCAGGCGTACAGGGGACTATGGCTACACCTTC.

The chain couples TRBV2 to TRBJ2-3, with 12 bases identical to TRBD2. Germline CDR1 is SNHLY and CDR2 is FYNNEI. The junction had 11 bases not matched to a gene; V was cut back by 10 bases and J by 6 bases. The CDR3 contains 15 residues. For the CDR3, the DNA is TGTGCCATTACGCCACTAGCGGGGGGCCGGGATACGCAGTATTTT. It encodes CAITPLAGGRDTQYF. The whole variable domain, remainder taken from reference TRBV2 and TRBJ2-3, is EPEVTQTPSHQVTQMGQEVILRCVPISNHLYFYWYRQILGQKVEFLVSFYNNEISEKSEIFDDQFSVERPDGSNFTLKIRSTKLEDSAMYFCAITPLAGGRDTQYFGPGTRLTVL.

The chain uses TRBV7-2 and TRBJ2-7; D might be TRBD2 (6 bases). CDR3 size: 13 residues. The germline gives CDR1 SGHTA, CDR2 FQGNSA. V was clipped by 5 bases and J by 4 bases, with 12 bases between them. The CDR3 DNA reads TGTGCCAGCAGCGCGGTACGGGGGTACGAGCAGTACTTC. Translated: CASSAVRGYEQYF.

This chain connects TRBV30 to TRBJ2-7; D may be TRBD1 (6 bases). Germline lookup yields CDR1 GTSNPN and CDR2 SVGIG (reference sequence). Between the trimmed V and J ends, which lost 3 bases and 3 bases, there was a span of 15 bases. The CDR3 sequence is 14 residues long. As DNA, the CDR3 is TGTGCCTGGAGGCAAGGGACACAAGTCTACGAGCAGTACTTC. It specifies CAWRQGTQVYEQYF.

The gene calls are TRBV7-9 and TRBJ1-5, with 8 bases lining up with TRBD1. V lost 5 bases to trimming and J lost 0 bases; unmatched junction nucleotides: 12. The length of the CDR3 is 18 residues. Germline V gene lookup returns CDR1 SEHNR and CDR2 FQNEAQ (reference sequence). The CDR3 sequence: CASSPDGQGGYSNQPQHF. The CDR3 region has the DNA TGTGCCAGCAGCCCAGACGGACAGGGCGGGTATAGCAATCAGCCCCAGCATTTT.

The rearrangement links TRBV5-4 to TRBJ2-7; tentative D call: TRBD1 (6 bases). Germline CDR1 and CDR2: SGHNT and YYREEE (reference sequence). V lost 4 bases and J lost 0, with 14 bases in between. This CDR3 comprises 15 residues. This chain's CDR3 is CASSQGGVASYEQYF. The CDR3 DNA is TGTGCCAGCAGCCAAGGGGGAGTGGCCTCCTACGAGCAGTACTTC. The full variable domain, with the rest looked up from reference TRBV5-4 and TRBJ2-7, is ETGVTQSPTHLIKTRGQQVTLRCSSQSGHNTVSWYQQALGQGPQFIFQYYREEENGRGNFPPRFSGLQFPNYSSELNVNALELDDSALYLCASSQGGVASYEQYFGPGTRLTVT.

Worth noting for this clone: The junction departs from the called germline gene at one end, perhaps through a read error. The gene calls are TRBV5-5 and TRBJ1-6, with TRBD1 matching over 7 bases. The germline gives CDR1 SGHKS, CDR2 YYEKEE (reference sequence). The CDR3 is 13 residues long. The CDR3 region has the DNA TGTGCCAGCAGCAGGACAGGCCGTTCACCCCTACACTTT. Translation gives CASSRTGRSPLHF.

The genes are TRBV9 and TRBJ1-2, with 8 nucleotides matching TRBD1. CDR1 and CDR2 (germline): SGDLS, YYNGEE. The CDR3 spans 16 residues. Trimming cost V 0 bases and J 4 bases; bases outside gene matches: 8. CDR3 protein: CASSVDDRGRIYGYTF. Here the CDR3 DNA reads TGTGCCAGCAGCGTAGACGACAGGGGACGTATCTATGGCTACACCTTC.

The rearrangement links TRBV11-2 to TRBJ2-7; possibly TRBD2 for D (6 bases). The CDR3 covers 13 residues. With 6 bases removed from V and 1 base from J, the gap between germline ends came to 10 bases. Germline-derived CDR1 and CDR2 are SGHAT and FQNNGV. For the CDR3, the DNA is TGTGCCAGCAGTCCCGGGAGATCCTACGAGCAGTACTTC. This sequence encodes CASSPGRSYEQYF.

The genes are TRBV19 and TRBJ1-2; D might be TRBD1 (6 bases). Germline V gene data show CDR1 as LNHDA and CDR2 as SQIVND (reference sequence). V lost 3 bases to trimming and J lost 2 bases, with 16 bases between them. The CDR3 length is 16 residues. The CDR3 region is CASSINRELGNYGYTF. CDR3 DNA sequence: TGTGCCAGTAGTATTAACAGGGAATTGGGCAACTATGGCTACACCTTC. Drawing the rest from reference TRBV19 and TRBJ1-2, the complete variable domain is DGGITQSPKYLFRKEGQNVTLSCEQNLNHDAMYWYRQDPGQGLRLIYYSQIVNDFQKGDIAEGYSVSREKKESFPLTVTSAQKNPTAFYLCASSINRELGNYGYTFGSGTRLTVV.

In DNA form, the CDR3 reads TGTGCCACCGTAAAGGACAGGCAGAATTCACCCCTCCACTTT. Translation: CATVKDRQNSPLHF. J is TRBJ1-6 and V is TRBV6-1, with TRBD1 matching 7 bases. CDR3 length equals 14 residues. Looked up from germline, CDR1 is MNHNS and CDR2 is SASEGT. After removal of 10 bases from V and 7 bases from J, the junction contained 10 bases not matched to a gene.

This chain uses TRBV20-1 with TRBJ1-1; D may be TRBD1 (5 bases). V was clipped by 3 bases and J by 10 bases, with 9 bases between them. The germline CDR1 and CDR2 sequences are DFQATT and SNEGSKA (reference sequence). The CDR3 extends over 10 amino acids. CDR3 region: CSASGGVAFF. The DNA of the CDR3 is TGCAGTGCTAGTGGGGGGGTAGCTTTCTTT.

CDR3 protein: CASSLGSGYEQYF. CDR3 bases: TGCGCCAGCAGCTTGGGGTCCGGGTACGAGCAGTACTTC. The chain is built from TRBV5-1 and TRBJ2-7; D not certain. CDR1 is SGHRS and CDR2 is YFSETQ in the germline V gene. V was clipped by 0 bases and J by 4 bases, with 8 bases between them. This CDR3 comprises 13 residues.

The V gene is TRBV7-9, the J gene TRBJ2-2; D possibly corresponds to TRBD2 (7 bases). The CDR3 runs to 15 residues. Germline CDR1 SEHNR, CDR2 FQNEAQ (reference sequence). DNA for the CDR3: TGTGCTGGGGGGGCTAGCTTTGCGAACACCGGGGAGCTGTTTTTT. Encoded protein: CAGGASFANTGELFF.

This CDR3 is CASSFGGTSISEQYF. The CDR3 DNA is TGTGCCAGCAGCTTCGGGGGGACTAGCATCTCCGAGCAGTACTTC. The chain couples TRBV5-6 to TRBJ2-7, with TRBD2 identical over 9 bases. This CDR3 is 15 amino acids long. Germline loops: CDR1 SGHDT, CDR2 YYEEEE. Trimming took 2 bases from V and 6 from J; bases not matched to a gene: 9.

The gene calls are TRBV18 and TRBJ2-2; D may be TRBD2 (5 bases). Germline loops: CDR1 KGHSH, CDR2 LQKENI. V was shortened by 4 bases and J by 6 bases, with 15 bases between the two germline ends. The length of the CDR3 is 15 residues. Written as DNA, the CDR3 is TGTGCCAGCTCACGATACGATGGAGGATCCGGGGAGCTGTTTTTT. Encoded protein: CASSRYDGGSGELFF.